This section outlines one T cell receptor (beta chain) sequence together with its context. Antigen unknown. Each donor was nominally healthy when sampled (though unrecorded immune exposures were likely). This entry comes from a study of cytomegalovirus exposure and HLA in healthy donors. Study findings and constraints: CMV serostatus was the sole immune exposure information available. The authors reported that TCR beta sequences could predict HLA-A and HLA-B alleles. These predictions were accurate for most subjects in the first cohort. Relative to the roughly 640-donor mean, N-insertions were reportedly fewer in an Asian-associated ancestry cluster in a later analysis.

Germline V gives CDR1 LNHDA, CDR2 SQIVND (reference sequence). V was clipped by 4 bases and J by 4 bases, with 12 bases between them. The CDR3 loop spans 14 amino acids. The PCR had 60 Vbeta and 13 Jbeta primers. Sequencing was performed with immunoSEQ multiplex PCR; in TCRdb, only in-frame clones are kept and a portion is missing. The sample records about 160,000 clones, roughly 79% being singletons. The sequence derives from a woman between 50 and 59 years old in good health and CMV-seronegative. This chain connects TRBV19 to TRBJ2-3; D might be TRBD1 (6 bases). Specimen: PBMCs. The CDR3 here is CASSKRRQADTQYF. The CDR3 DNA follows: TGTGCCAGTAGTAAAAGGAGACAGGCAGATACGCAGTATTTT.